A selection of T cell receptor beta chains follows, all from one sample in a study of blood T cell repertoires in COVID-19. This table comes from immunoSEQ multiplex PCR, and its TCRdb copy is limited to in-frame clones, with some not included. The sample holds about 160,000 clones, more than 75% seen once. Sequencing was performed on peripheral blood. Receptors originate from a woman in her seventies with COVID-19, enrolled during active disease. Each CDR3 is given with its conserved first and last residue. The D gene is left open where the match is weak. Size tells how often a clone was seen (once, few, many) or the class of an expanded clone, and some rows leave it out.

abundance: -; v_gene: TRBV7-6; len: 14; d_gene: -; j_gene: TRBJ1-1; CDR3nt: TGTGCCAGCAGCCAAGACCAGGGGTTCACTGAAGCTTTCTTT; CDR3aa: CASSQDQGFTEAFF
abundance: many; v_gene: TRBV27; len: 13; d_gene: -; j_gene: TRBJ1-2; CDR3nt: TGTGCCAGCAGTTCTCCGGGGTGGGGTGGCTACACCTTC; CDR3aa: CASSSPGWGGYTF
abundance: -; v_gene: TRBV4-1; len: 16; d_gene: TRBD1; j_gene: TRBJ1-4; CDR3nt: TGCGCCAGCAGCCAACTAACGGGACAGGGAGATGAAAAACTGTTTTTT; CDR3aa: CASSQLTGQGDEKLFF
abundance: once; v_gene: TRBV24-1; len: 17; d_gene: TRBD2; j_gene: TRBJ2-3; CDR3nt: TGTGCCACCAGTGACCCCCTAGCGGGGGGGCTGGTAGGTACGCAGTATTTT; CDR3aa: CATSDPLAGGLVGTQYF
abundance: -; v_gene: TRBV15; len: 15; d_gene: -; j_gene: TRBJ1-4; CDR3nt: TGTGCCACCAGCAGAGATTTAGGAGGAGATGAAAAACTGTTTTTT; CDR3aa: CATSRDLGGDEKLFF
abundance: -; v_gene: TRBV7-9; len: 17; d_gene: TRBD1; j_gene: TRBJ2-5; CDR3nt: TGTGCCAGCAGCTATCCTCCGGGACAGGGTTCTCGGGAGACCCAGTACTTC; CDR3aa: CASSYPPGQGSRETQYF
abundance: -; v_gene: TRBV3-1/TRBV3-2; len: 13; d_gene: -; j_gene: TRBJ2-2; CDR3nt: TGTGCCAGCAGCCAAATCAGCACCGGGGAGCTGTTTTTT; CDR3aa: CASSQISTGELFF
abundance: -; v_gene: TRBV6-4; len: 17; d_gene: TRBD1; j_gene: TRBJ1-6; CDR3nt: TGTGCCAGCAGGAAACACAGGGGTAAGTCGAATAATTCACCCCTCCACTTT; CDR3aa: CASRKHRGKSNNSPLHF
abundance: once; v_gene: TRBV10-3; len: 13; d_gene: TRBD1; j_gene: TRBJ1-4; CDR3nt: TGTGCCATTGCACAGGGGATGGGTGAAAAACTGTTTTTT; CDR3aa: CAIAQGMGEKLFF
abundance: -; v_gene: TRBV3-1/TRBV3-2; len: 13; d_gene: TRBD1; j_gene: TRBJ1-2; CDR3nt: TGTGCCAGCAGCCCCACAGGGGACTATGGCTACACCTTC; CDR3aa: CASSPTGDYGYTF
abundance: -; v_gene: TRBV6-1; len: 15; d_gene: TRBD2; j_gene: TRBJ2-7; CDR3nt: TGTGCCAGCAGTGAGGGGAGGGGACTACCCTACGAGCAGTACTTC; CDR3aa: CASSEGRGLPYEQYF